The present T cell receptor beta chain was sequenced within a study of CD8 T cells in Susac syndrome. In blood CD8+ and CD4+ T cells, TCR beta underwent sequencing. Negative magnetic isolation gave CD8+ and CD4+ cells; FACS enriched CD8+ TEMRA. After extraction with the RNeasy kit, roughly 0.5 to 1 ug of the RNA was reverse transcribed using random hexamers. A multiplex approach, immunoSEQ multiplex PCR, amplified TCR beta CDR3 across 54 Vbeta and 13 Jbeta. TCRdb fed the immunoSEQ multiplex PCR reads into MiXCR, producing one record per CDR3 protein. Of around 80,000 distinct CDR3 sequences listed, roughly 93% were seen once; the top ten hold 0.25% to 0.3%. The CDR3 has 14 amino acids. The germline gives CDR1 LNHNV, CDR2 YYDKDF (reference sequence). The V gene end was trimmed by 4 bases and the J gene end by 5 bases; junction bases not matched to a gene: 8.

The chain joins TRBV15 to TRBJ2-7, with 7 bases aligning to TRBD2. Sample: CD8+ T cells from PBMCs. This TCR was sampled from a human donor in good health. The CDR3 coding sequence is TGTGCCACCAGCAATGGCGCGGGGGTGAACGAGCAGTACTTC. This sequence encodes CATSNGAGVNEQYF.